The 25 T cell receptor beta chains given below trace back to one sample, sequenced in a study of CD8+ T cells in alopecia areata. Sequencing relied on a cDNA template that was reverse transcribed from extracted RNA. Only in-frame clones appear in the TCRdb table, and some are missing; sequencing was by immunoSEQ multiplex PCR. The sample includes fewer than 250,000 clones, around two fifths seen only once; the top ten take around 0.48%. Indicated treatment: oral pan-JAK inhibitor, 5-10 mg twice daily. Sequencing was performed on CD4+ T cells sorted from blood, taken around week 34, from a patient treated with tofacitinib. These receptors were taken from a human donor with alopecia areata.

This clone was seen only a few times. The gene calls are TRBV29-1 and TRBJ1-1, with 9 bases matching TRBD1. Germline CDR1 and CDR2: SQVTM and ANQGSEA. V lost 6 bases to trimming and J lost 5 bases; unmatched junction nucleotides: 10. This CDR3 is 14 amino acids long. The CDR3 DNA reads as TGCAGCGTCCTACTACAGGGGGCTAGGACTGAAGCTTTCTTT. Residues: CSVLLQGARTEAFF.

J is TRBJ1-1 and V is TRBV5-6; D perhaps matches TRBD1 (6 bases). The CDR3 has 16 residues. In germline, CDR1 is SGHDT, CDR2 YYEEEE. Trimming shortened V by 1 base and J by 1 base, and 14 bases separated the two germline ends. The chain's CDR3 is CASSLLNRDKNTEAFF. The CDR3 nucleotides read TGTGCCAGCAGCTTGTTAAACAGGGATAAGAACACTGAAGCTTTCTTT.

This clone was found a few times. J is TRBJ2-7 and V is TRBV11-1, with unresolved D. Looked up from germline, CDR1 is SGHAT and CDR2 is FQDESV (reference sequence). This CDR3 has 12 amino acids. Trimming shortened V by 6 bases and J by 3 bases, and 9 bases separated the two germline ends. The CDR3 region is CASSIINYEQYF. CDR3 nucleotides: TGTGCCAGCAGTATTATCAACTACGAGCAGTACTTC.

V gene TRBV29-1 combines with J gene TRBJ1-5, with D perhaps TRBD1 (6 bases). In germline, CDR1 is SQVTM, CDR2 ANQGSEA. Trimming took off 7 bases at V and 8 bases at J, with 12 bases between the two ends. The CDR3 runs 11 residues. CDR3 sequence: CSEGGREPQHF. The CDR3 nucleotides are TGCAGCGAGGGGGGGCGGGAGCCCCAGCATTTT.

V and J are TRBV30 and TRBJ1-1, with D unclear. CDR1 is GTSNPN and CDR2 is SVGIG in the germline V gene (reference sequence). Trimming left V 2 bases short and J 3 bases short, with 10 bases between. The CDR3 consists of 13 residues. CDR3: CAWSSYSYTEAFF. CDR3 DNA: TGTGCCTGGAGTTCGTACAGTTACACTGAAGCTTTCTTT.

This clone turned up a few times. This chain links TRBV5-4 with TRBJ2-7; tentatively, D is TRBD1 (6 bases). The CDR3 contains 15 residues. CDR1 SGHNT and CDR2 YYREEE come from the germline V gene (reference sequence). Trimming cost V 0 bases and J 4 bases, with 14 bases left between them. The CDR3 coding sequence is TGTGCCAGCAGCTTGGTGGCAGGGGAGAGTTACGAGCAGTACTTC. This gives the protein CASSLVAGESYEQYF.

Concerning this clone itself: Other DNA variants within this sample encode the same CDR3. The CDR3 region is CATSRGQGSYEQYF. CDR3 DNA: TGTGCCACCAGCAGGGGACAGGGGTCCTACGAGCAGTACTTC. The rearrangement links TRBV15 to TRBJ2-7; 10 bases fit TRBD1. V lost 3 bases, J lost 1 base, and 0 bases stayed unmatched. This CDR3 comprises 14 residues. CDR1 and CDR2 (germline): LNHNV, YYDKDF (reference sequence).

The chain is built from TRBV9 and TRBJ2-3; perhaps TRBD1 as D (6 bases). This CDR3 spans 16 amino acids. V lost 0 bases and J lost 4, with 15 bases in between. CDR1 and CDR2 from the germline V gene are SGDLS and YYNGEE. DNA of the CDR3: TGTGCCAGCAGCGTAGATGGACAGTCGGTGCCAGATACGCAGTATTTT. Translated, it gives CASSVDGQSVPDTQYF.

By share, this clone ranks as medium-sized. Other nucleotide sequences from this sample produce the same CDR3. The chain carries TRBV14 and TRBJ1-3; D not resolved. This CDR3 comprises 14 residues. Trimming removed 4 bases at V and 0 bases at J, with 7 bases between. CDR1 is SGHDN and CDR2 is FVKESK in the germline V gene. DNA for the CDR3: TGTGCCAGCAGCCCCGGCCACTCTGGAAACACCATATATTTT. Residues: CASSPGHSGNTIYF.

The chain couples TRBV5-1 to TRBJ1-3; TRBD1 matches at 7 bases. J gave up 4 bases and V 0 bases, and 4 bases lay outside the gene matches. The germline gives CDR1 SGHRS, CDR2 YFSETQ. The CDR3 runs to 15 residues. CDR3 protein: CASSLETGVGNTIYF. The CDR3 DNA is TGCGCCAGCAGCTTGGAAACAGGGGTCGGAAACACCATATATTTT.

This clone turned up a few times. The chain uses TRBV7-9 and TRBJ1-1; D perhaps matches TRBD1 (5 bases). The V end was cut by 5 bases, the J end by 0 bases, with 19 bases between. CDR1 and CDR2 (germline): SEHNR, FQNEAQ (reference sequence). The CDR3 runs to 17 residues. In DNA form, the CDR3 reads TGTGCCAGCAGCCCGACGTTGAGACAGCCTTTGAACACTGAAGCTTTCTTT. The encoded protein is CASSPTLRQPLNTEAFF.

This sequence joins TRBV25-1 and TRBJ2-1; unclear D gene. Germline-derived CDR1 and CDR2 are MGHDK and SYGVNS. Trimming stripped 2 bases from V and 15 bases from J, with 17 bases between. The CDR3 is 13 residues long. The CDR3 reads CASSEGWADVAFF. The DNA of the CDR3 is TGTGCCAGCAGTGAAGGATGGGCCGATGTTGCGTTCTTC.

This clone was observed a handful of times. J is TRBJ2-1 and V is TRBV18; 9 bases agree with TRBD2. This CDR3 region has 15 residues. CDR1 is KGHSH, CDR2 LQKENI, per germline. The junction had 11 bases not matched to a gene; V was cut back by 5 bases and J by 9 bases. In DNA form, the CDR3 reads TGTGCCAGCTCAGCCCTAGGGTTAGCGGGAGTTGAGCAGTTCTTC. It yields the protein CASSALGLAGVEQFF.

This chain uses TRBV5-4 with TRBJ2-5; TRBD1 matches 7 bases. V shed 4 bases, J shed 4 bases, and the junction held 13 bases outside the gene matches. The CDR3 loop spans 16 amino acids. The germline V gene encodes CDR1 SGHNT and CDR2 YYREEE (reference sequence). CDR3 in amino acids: CASSPGWGQLVETQYF. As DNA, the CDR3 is TGTGCCAGCAGCCCCGGATGGGGACAGTTAGTAGAGACCCAGTACTTC. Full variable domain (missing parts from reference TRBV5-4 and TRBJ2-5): ETGVTQSPTHLIKTRGQQVTLRCSSQSGHNTVSWYQQALGQGPQFIFQYYREEENGRGNFPPRFSGLQFPNYSSELNVNALELDDSALYLCASSPGWGQLVETQYFGPGTRLLVL.

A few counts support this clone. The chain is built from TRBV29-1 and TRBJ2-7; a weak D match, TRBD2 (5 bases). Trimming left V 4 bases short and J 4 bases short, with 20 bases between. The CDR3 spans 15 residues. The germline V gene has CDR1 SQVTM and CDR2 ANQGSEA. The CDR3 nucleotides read TGCAGCGTTGCTCGGGGAAAAAAGGGCGTTTACGAGCAGTACTTC. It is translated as CSVARGKKGVYEQYF.

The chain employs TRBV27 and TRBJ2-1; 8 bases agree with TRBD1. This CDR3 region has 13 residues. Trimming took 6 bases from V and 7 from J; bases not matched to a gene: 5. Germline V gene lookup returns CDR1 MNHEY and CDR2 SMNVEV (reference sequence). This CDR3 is CASRDRVRNEQFF. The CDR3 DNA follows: TGTGCCAGCAGGGACAGGGTACGGAATGAGCAGTTCTTC.

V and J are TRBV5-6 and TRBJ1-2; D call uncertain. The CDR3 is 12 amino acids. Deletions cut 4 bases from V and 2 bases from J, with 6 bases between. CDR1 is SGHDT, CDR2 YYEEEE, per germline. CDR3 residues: CASSPDNYGYTF. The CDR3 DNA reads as TGTGCCAGCAGCCCCGACAACTATGGCTACACCTTC.

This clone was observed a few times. This chain's CDR3 is CSVEVGGANFYGYTF. The CDR3 nucleotides read TGCAGCGTTGAGGTTGGAGGGGCTAATTTCTATGGCTACACCTTC. The genes are TRBV29-1 and TRBJ1-2; a weak D match, TRBD1 (5 bases). V was cut by 3 bases and J by 4 bases, with 18 bases left in between. Germline assignment: CDR1 SQVTM and CDR2 ANQGSEA. The CDR3 loop spans 15 amino acids.

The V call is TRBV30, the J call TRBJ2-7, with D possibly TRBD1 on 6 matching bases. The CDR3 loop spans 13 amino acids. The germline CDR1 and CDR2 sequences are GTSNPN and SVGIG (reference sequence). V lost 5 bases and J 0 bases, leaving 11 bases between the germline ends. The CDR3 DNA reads TGTGCCTGGGAGGGGGTAGGCTCCTACGAGCAGTACTTC. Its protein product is CAWEGVGSYEQYF.

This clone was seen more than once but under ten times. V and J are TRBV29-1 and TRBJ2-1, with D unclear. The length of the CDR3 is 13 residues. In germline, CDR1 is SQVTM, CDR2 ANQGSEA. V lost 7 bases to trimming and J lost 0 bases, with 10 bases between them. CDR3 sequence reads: CSGGVSSYNEQFF. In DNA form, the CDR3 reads TGCAGCGGGGGTGTTAGCTCCTACAATGAGCAGTTCTTC.

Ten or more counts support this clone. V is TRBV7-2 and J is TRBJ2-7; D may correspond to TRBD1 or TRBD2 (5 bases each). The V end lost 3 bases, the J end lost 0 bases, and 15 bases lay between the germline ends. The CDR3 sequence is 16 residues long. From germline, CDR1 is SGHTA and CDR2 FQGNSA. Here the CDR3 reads CASSFQGPPLSYEQYF. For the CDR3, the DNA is TGTGCCAGCAGCTTTCAGGGACCCCCTCTCTCCTACGAGCAGTACTTC.

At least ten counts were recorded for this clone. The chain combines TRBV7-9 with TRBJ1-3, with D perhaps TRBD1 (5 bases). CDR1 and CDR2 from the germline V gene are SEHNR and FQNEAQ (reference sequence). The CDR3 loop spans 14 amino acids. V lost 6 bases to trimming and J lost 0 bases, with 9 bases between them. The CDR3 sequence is CASRPGNSGNTIYF. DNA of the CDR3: TGTGCCAGCAGGCCAGGGAACTCTGGAAACACCATATATTTT. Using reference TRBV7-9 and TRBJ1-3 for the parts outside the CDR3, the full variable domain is DTGVSQNPRHKITKRGQNVTFRCDPISEHNRLYWYRQTLGQGPEFLTYFQNEAQLEKSRLLSDRFSAERPKGSFSTLEIQRTEQGDSAMYLCASRPGNSGNTIYFGEGSWLTVV.

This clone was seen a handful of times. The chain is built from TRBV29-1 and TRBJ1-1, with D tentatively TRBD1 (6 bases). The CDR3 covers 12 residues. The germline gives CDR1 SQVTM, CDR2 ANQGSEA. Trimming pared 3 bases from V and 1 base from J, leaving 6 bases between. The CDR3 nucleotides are TGCAGCGTTGAGGGACAGAACACTGAAGCTTTCTTT. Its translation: CSVEGQNTEAFF.

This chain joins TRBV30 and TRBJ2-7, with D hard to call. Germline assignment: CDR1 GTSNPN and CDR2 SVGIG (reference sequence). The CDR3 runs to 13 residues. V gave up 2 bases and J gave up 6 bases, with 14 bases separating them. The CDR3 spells CAWSIRPTREQYF. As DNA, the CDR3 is TGTGCCTGGAGTATTCGACCTACTCGCGAGCAGTACTTC.

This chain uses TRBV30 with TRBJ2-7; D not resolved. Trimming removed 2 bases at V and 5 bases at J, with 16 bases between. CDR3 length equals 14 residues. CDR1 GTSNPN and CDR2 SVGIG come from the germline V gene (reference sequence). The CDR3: CAWSPPPYGHEQYF. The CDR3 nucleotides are TGTGCCTGGAGTCCACCCCCCTACGGCCACGAGCAGTACTTC. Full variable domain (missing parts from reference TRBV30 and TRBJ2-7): SQTIHQWPATLVQPVGSPLSLECTVEGTSNPNLYWYRQAAGRGLQLLFYSVGIGQISSEVPQNLSASRPQDRQFILSSKKLLLSDSGFYLCAWSPPPYGHEQYFGPGTRLTVT.